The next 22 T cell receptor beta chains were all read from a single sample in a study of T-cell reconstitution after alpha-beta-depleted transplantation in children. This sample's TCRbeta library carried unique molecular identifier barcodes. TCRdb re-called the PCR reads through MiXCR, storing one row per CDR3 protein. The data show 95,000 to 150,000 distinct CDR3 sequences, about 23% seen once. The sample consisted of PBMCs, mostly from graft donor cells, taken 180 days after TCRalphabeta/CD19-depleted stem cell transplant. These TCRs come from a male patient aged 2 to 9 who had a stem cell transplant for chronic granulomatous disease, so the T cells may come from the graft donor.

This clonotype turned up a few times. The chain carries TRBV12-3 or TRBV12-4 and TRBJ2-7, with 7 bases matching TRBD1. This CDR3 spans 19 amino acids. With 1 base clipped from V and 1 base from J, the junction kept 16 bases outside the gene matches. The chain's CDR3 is CASSLGQGVGSPLSYEQYF. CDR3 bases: TGTGCCAGCAGTTTAGGACAGGGAGTAGGTTCCCCTTTATCCTACGAGCAGTACTTC.

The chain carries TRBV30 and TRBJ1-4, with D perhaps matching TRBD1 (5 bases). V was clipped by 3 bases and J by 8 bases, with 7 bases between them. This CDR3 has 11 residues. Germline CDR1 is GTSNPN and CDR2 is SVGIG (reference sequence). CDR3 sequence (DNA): TGTGCCTGGAGCAAGGGGGAAAAACTGTTTTTT. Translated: CAWSKGEKLFF.

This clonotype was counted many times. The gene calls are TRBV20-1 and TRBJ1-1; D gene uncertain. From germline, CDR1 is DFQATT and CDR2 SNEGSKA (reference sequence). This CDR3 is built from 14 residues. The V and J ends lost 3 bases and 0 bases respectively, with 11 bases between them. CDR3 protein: CSARDPKMNTEAFF. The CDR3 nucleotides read TGCAGTGCTAGGGACCCAAAAATGAACACTGAAGCTTTCTTT.

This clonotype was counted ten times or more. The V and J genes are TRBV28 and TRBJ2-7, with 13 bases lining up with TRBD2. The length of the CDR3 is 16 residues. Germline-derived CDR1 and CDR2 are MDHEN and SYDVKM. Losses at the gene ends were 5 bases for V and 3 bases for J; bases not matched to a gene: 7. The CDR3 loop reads CASSDPGLAGIYEQYF. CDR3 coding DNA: TGTGCCAGCAGTGACCCGGGACTAGCGGGGATCTACGAGCAGTACTTC.

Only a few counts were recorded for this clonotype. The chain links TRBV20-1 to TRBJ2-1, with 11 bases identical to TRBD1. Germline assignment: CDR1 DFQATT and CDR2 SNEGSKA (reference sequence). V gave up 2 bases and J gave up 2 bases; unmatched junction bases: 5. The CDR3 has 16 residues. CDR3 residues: CSARKRTGGAYNEQFF. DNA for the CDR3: TGCAGTGCTAGAAAGAGGACAGGGGGCGCCTACAATGAGCAGTTCTTC.

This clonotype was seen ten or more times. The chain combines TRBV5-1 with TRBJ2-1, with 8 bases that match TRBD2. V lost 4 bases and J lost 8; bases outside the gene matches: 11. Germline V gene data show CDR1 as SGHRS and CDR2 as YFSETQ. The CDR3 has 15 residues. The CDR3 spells CASSGGVAGPDEQFF. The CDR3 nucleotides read TGCGCCAGCAGCGGTGGGGTAGCGGGACCGGATGAGCAGTTCTTC.

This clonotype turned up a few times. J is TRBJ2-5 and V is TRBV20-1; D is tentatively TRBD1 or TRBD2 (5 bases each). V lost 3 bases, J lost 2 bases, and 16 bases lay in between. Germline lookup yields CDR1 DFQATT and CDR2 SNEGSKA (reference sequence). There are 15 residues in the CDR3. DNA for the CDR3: TGCAGTGCTAGGGGGCTGCTCGGGGCGCAAGAGACCCAGTACTTC. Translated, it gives CSARGLLGAQETQYF.

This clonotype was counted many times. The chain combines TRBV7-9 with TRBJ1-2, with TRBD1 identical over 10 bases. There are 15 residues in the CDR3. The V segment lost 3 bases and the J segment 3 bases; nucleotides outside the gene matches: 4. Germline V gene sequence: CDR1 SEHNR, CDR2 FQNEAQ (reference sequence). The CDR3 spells CASSFSTGGYYGYTF. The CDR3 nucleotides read TGTGCCAGCAGCTTCTCGACAGGGGGCTACTATGGCTACACCTTC.

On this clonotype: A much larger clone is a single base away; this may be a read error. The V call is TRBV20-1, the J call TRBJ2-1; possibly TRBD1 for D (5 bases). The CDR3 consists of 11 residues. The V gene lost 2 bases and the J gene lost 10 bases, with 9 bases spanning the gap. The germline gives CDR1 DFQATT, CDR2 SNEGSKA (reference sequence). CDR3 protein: CSARCRVEQFF. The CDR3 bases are TGCAGTGCTAGATGCAGGGTCGAGCAGTTCTTC.

This chain's CDR3 is CASSSRQGTIYNEQFF. The CDR3 nucleotides read TGTGCCAGCAGCTCCCGACAGGGGACTATTTACAATGAGCAGTTCTTC. This sequence joins TRBV7-9 and TRBJ2-1; maybe TRBD1 (8 bases). V was pared by 4 bases and J by 4 bases, with 17 bases between. The CDR3 consists of 16 residues. Germline loops: CDR1 SEHNR, CDR2 FQNEAQ (reference sequence).

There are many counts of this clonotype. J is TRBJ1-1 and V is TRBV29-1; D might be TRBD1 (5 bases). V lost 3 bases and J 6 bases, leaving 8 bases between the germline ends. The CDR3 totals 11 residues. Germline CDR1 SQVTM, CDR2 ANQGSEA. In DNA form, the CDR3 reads TGCAGCGTTGATCGGGGACCTGAAGCTTTCTTT. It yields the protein CSVDRGPEAFF.

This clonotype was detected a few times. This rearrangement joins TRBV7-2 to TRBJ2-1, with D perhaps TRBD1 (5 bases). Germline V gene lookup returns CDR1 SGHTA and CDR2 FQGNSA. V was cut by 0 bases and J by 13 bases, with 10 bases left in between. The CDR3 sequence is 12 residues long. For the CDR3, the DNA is TGTGCCAGCAGCTTAGCGGTCAGGGCTCAGTTCTTC. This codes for CASSLAVRAQFF.

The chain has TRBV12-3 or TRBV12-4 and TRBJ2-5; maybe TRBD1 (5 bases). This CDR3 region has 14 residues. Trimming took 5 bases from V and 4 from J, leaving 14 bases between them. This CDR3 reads CASSLATRGETQYF. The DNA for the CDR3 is TGTGCCAGCAGTCTCGCGACAAGGGGAGAGACCCAGTACTTC.

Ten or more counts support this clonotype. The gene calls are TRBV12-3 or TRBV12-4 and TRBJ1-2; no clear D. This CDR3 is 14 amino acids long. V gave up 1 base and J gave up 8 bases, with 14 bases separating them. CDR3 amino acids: CASSLGAGPEGYTF. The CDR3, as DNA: TGTGCCAGCAGTTTAGGGGCCGGTCCCGAGGGCTACACCTTC.

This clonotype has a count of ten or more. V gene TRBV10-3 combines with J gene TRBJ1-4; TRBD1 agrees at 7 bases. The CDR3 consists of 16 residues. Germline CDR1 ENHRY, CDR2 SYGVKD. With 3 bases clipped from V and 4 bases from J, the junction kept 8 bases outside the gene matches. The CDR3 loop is CAISDPSQGINEKLFF. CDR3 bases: TGTGCCATCAGTGACCCATCACAGGGGATTAATGAAAAACTGTTTTTT.

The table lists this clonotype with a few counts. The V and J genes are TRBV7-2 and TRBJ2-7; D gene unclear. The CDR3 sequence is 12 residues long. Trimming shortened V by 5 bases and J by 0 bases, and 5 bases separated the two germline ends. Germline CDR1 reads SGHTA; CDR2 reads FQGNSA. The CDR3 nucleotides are TGTGCCAGCAGCGTAAGCTCCTACGAGCAGTACTTC. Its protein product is CASSVSSYEQYF.

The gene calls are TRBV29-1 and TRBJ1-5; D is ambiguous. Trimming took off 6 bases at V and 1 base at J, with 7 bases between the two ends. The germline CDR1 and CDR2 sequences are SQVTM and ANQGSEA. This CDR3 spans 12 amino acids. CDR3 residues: CSVSWSNQPQHF. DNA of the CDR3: TGCAGCGTCTCCTGGAGCAATCAGCCCCAGCATTTT.

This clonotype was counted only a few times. CDR3 in amino acids: CASSHIAGSANEQFF. The CDR3 DNA sequence: TGCGCCAGCAGCCACATAGCGGGATCAGCCAATGAGCAGTTCTTC. This sequence joins TRBV4-1 and TRBJ2-1; 8 bases map to TRBD2. The CDR3 runs to 15 residues. Germline V gene lookup returns CDR1 MGHRA and CDR2 YSYEKL. V was pared by 3 bases and J by 6 bases, with 7 bases of the junction left unmatched.

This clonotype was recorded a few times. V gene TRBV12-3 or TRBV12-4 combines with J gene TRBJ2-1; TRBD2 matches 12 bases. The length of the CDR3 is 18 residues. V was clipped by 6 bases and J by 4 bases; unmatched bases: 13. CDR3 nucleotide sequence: TGTGCCAGCAGCCGCTGGACTAGCGGGGAGAGGCCTTACAATGAGCAGTTCTTC. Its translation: CASSRWTSGERPYNEQFF.

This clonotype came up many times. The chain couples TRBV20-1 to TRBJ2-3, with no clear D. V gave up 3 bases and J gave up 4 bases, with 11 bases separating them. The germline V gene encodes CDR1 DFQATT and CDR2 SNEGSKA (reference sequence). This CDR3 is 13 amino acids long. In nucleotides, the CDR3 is TGCAGTGCTAGTTGGTCCATCCCAGATACGCAGTATTTT. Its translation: CSASWSIPDTQYF.

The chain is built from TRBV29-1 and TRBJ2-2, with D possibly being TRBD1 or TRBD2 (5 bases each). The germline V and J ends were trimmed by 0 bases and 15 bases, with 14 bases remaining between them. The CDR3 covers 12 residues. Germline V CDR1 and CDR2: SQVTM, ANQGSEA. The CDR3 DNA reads TGCAGCGTTGAAGAGGTGGGGGAGAAGATGTTTTTT. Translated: CSVEEVGEKMFF.

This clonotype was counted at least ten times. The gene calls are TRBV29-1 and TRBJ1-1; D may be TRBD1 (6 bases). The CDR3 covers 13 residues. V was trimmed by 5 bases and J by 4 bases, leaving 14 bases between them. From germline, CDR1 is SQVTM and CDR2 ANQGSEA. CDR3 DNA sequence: TGCAGCGTTAGGGGGGCCCTCCGCACTGAAGCTTTCTTT. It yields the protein CSVRGALRTEAFF.